Listed below are T cell receptor beta chains from one sample, sequenced in a study of monozygotic twins with cystic fibrosis. The assay was immunoSEQ multiplex PCR, and TCRdb's table has in-frame clones only and misses some. Altogether under 40,000 clones are present, 96% being singletons, with the ten largest covering 0.17%. The sample was blood. The receptor set was obtained from a girl aged 2 to 10 with cystic fibrosis. CDR3s leave out the opening cysteine and the closing phenylalanine or tryptophan.

v_call	j_call	cdr3_aa
TRBV6-5	TRBJ2-7	ASRPRVMAYEQY
TRBV7-2	TRBJ1-1	ASSFPQDRAF
TRBV6-5	TRBJ1-6	ASTRDTEIGSLH
TRBV11-2	TRBJ2-1	ASSLSGSYPNEQF
TRBV10-2	TRBJ2-3	ASSELRTSSSDTQY
TRBV28	TRBJ2-7	ASSRTGPYEQY
TRBV6-1	TRBJ2-7	ASSEGAYEQY
TRBV15	TRBJ2-7	ATSRDRASASYEQY
TRBV5-1	TRBJ2-2	ASSFSSGEGTGELF
TRBV2	TRBJ1-5	ASSEETNQPQH
TRBV10-3	TRBJ1-2	AISAPGGGYGYT
TRBV2	TRBJ1-2	ASSEKTGITGYT
TRBV19	TRBJ2-7	ASSRTGGREQY
TRBV5-1	TRBJ2-4	ASSSGPGSTGNIQY
TRBV6-5	TRBJ1-2	ASSYSYGNGYT
TRBV12-5	TRBJ1-1	ASGLYPNTEAF
TRBV7-9	TRBJ1-3	ASSWTGRSGNTIY
TRBV6-5	TRBJ2-7	ASSRTGNEQY
TRBV7-2	TRBJ2-3	ASSLETSLDVDTQY
TRBV7-2	TRBJ2-7	ASSPRVSYRTYEQY
TRBV13	TRBJ1-1	ASSRRGRDTEAF
TRBV29-1	TRBJ2-5	SVKGQYQETQY
TRBV27	TRBJ1-2	ASSVRETDIGNYGYT
TRBV9	TRBJ1-1	ASSVDTGLNTEAF
TRBV5-1	TRBJ1-4	ASSSEQGGKEKLF
TRBV29-1	TRBJ2-1	SGGLANYNEQF
TRBV7-3	TRBJ2-7	ASSRDGYEQY
TRBV25-1	TRBJ1-1	ASSELRDRFKAF
TRBV6-4	TRBJ1-1	ASRRGTGDTEAF
TRBV11-2	TRBJ2-1	ASSPRQGSYNEQF
TRBV2	TRBJ2-5	ASRKEGEQETQY
TRBV6-5	TRBJ1-2	ATLRGREDGYT
TRBV2	TRBJ1-5	ASSAAGRQPQH
TRBV4-1	TRBJ2-7	ASSQDSVTSGAYEQY
TRBV7-6	TRBJ2-3	ASSSGAGVLTDTQY
TRBV5-4	TRBJ2-7	ASSSFTGGNIKQY
TRBV5-8	TRBJ1-2	ASSYRGSNYGYT